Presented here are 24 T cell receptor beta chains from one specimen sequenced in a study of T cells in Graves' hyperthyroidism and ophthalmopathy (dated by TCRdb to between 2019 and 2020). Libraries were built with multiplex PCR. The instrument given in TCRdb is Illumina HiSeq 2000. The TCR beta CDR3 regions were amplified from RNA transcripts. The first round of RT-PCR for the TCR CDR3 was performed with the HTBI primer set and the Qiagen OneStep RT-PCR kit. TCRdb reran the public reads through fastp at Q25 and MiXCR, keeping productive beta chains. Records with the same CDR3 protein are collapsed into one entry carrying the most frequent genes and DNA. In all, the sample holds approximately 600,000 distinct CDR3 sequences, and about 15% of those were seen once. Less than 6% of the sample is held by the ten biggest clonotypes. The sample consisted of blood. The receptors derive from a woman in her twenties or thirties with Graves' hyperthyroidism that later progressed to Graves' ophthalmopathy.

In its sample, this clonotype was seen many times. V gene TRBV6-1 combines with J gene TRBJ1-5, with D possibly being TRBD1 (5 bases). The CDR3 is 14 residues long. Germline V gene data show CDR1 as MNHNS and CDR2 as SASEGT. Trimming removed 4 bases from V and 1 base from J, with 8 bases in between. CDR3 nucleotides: TGTGCCAGCAGTGGGGGGGTGAGCAATCAGCCCCAGCATTTT. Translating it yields CASSGGVSNQPQHF.

Here the CDR3 reads CASSWGTGGYNEQFF. CDR3 DNA sequence: TGCGCCAGCAGCTGGGGGACTGGCGGATACAATGAGCAGTTCTTC. This chain connects TRBV4-1 to TRBJ2-1; D possibly corresponds to TRBD2 (6 bases). The length of the CDR3 is 15 residues. V lost 5 bases and J 4 bases, leaving 15 bases between the germline ends. Germline V gene data show CDR1 as MGHRA and CDR2 as YSYEKL.

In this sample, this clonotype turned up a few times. CDR3 nucleotide sequence: TGTGCCAGCAGCGTGCGGGACAGGGGCGTCTACGAGCAGTACTTC. Protein product: CASSVRDRGVYEQYF. The genes are TRBV9 and TRBJ2-7; 10 bases fit TRBD1. Germline V gene data show CDR1 as SGDLS and CDR2 as YYNGEE. Unmatched junction bases numbered 5, after V lost 2 bases and J lost 3 bases. There are 15 residues in the CDR3.

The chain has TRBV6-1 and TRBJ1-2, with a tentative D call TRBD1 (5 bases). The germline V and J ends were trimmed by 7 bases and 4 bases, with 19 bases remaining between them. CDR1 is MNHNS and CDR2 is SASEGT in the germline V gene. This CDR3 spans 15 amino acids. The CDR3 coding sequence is TGTGCCAGCACCCGTCTCGGGGCTCGAGTCTATGGCTACACCTTC. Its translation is CASTRLGARVYGYTF.

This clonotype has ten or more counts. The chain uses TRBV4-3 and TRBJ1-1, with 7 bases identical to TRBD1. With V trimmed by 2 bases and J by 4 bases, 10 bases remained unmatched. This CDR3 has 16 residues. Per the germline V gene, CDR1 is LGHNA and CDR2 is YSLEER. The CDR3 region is CASSQLQGGRGTEAFF. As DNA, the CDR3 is TGCGCCAGCAGCCAACTCCAGGGGGGGCGCGGCACTGAAGCTTTCTTT.

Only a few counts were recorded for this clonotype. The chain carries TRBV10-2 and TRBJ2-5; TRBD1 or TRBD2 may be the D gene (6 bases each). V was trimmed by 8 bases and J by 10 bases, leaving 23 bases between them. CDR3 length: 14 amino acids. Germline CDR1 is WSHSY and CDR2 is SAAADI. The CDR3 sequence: CASRGPFGIGDQYF. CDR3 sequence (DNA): TGCGCCAGCCGGGGGCCCTTCGGTATTGGGGACCAGTACTTC.

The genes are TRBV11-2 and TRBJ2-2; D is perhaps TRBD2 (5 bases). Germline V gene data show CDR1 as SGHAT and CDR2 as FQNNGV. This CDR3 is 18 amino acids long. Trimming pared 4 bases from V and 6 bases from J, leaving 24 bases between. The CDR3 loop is CASSSGKEGRFYAGELFF. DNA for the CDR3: TGTGCCAGCAGCTCCGGGAAAGAAGGGAGATTTTATGCCGGGGAGCTGTTTTTT.

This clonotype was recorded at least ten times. The CDR3 region has the DNA TGCAGCGTTGGACCGGCAACTAATGAAAAACTGTTTTTT. Protein sequence: CSVGPATNEKLFF. The chain carries TRBV29-1 and TRBJ1-4; D is undetermined. Germline values: CDR1 SQVTM, CDR2 ANQGSEA. The V gene lost 4 bases and the J gene lost 0 bases, with 6 bases spanning the gap. This CDR3 is built from 13 residues.

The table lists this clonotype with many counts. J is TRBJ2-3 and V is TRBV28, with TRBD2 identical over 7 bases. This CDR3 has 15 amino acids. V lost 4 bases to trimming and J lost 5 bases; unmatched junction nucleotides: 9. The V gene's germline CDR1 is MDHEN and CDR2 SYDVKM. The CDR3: CASSSPGTTGDTQYF. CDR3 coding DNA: TGTGCCAGCAGTTCCCCCGGGACTACAGGAGATACGCAGTATTTT.

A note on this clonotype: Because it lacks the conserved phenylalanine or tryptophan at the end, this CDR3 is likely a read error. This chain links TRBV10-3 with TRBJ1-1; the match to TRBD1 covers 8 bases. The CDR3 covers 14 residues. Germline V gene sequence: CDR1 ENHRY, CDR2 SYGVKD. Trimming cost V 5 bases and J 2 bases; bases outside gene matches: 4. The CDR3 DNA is TGTGCCATCAGTCGAGACAGGGGAAACACTGAAGCTTTCGTT. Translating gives CAISRDRGNTEAFV.

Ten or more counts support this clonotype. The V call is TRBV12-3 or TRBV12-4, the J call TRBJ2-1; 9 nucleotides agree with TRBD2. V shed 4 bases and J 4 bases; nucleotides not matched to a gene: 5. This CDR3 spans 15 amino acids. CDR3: CASSYRTSGYNEQFF. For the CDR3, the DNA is TGTGCCAGCAGTTACCGAACTAGCGGGTACAATGAGCAGTTCTTC.

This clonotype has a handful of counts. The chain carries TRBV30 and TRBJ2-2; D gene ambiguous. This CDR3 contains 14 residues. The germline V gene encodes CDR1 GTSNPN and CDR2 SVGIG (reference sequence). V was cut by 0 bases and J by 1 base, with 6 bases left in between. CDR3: CAWSVSLNTGELFF. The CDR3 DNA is TGTGCCTGGAGTGTATCTTTGAACACCGGGGAGCTGTTTTTT.

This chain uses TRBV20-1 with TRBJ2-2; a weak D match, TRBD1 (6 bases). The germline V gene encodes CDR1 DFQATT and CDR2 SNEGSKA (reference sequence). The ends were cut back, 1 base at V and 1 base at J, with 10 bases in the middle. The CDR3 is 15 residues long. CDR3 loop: CSARVWDKNTGELFF. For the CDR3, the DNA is TGCAGTGCTAGAGTCTGGGACAAGAACACCGGGGAGCTGTTTTTT.

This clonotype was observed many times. CDR3 in amino acids: CASSLSISTEAFF. The CDR3 bases are TGTGCCAGCAGCTTGAGTATTAGCACTGAAGCTTTCTTT. The chain has TRBV7-2 and TRBJ1-1; no firm D call. This CDR3 region has 13 residues. Trimming stripped 3 bases from V and 4 bases from J, with 9 bases between. Germline values: CDR1 SGHTA, CDR2 FQGNSA.

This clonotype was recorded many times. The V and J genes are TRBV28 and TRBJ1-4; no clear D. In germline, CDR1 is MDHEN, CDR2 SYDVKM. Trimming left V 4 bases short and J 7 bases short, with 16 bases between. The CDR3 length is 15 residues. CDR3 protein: CASSSPRTGGEKLFF. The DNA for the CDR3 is TGTGCCAGCAGTTCACCCCGGACTGGAGGTGAAAAACTGTTTTTT.

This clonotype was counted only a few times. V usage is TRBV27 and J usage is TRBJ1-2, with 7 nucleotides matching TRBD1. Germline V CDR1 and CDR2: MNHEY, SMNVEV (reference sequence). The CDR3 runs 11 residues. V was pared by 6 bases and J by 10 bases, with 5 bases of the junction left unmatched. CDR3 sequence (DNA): TGTGCCAGCAGGCACAGGGGACACTACACCTTC. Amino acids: CASRHRGHYTF.

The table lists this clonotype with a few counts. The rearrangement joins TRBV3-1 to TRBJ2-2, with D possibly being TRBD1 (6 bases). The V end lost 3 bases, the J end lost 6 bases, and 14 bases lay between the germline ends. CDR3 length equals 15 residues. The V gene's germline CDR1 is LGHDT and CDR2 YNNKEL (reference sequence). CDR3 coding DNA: TGTGCCAGCAGCCAGGCCACAGGGAGCGCCGGGGAGCTGTTTTTT. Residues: CASSQATGSAGELFF. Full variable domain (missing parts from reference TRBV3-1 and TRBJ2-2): DTAVSQTPKYLVTQMGNDKSIKCEQNLGHDTMYWYKQDSKKFLKIMFSYNNKELIINETVPNRFSPKSPDKAHLNLHINSLELGDSAVYFCASSQATGSAGELFFGEGSRLTVL.

The CDR3: CASAKGGGSTDTQYF. CDR3 bases: TGTGCCAGTGCCAAGGGGGGCGGAAGCACAGATACGCAGTATTTT. J is TRBJ2-3 and V is TRBV19; tentatively, D is TRBD1 or TRBD2 (6 bases each). CDR3 length equals 15 residues. Germline CDR1 and CDR2: LNHDA and SQIVND (reference sequence). V was shortened by 8 bases and J by 0 bases, with 15 bases between the two germline ends.

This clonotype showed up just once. Here the CDR3 DNA reads TGTGCCAGCATCCCCTCGGAGAGGCTAGCGGGAGGGGAACCCTACGAGCAGTACTTC. Its protein is CASIPSERLAGGEPYEQYF. The chain is built from TRBV6-1 and TRBJ2-7; 12 bases match TRBD2. With V trimmed by 7 bases and J by 2 bases, 18 bases remained unmatched. The V gene's germline CDR1 is MNHNS and CDR2 SASEGT. CDR3 length: 19 residues.

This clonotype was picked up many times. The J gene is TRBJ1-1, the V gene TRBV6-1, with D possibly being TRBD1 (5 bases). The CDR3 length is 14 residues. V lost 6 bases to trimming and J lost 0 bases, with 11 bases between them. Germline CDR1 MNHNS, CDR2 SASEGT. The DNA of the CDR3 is TGTGCCAGCAGAGTACGGGGCATGAACACTGAAGCTTTCTTT. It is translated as CASRVRGMNTEAFF.

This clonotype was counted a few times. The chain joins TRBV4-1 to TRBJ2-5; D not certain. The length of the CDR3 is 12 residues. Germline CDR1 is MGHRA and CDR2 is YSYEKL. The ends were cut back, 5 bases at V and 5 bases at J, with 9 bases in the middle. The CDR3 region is CASSDRGETQYF. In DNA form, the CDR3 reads TGCGCCAGCAGCGATCGCGGTGAGACCCAGTACTTC.

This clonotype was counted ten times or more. The chain's CDR3 is CASSQGATNEQFF. The CDR3 DNA reads as TGTGCCAGCAGCCAAGGGGCTACCAATGAGCAGTTCTTC. The V gene is TRBV3-1, the J gene TRBJ2-1; no reliable D call. This CDR3 region has 13 residues. CDR1 is LGHDT and CDR2 is YNNKEL in the germline V gene (reference sequence). Trimming took off 1 base at V and 6 bases at J, with 7 bases between the two ends.

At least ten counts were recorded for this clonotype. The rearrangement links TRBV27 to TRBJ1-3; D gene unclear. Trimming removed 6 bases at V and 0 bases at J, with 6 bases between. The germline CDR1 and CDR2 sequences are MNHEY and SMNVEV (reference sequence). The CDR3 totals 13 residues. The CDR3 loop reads CASRVSSGNTIYF. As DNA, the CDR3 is TGTGCCAGCAGGGTGAGCTCTGGAAACACCATATATTTT.

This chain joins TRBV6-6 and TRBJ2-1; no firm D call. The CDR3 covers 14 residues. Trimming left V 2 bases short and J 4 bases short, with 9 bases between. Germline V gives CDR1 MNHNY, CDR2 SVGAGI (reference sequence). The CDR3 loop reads CASSYTLPYNEQFF. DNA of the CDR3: TGTGCCAGCAGTTACACCCTACCGTACAATGAGCAGTTCTTC.